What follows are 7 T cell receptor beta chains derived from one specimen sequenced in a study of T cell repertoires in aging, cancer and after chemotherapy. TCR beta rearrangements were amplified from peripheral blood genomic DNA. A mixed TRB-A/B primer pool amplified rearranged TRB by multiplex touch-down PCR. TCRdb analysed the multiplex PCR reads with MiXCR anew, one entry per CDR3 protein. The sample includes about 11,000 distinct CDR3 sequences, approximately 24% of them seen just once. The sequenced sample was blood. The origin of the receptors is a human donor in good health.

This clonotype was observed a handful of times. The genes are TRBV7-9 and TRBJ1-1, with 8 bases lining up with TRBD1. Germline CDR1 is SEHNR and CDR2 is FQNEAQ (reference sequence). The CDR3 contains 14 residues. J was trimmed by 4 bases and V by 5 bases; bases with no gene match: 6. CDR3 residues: CASSRGTGGTEAFF. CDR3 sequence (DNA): TGTGCCAGCAGCCGCGGGACAGGCGGCACTGAAGCTTTCTTT.

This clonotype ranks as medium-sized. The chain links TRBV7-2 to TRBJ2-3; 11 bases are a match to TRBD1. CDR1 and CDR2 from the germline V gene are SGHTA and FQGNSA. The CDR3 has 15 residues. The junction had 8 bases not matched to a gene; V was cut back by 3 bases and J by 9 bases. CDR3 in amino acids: CASSFGQGAEGTQYF. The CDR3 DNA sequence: TGTGCCAGCAGCTTTGGACAGGGGGCAGAGGGGACGCAGTATTTT. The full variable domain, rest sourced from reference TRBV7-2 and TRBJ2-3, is GAGVSQSPSNKVTEKGKDVELRCDPISGHTALYWYRQSLGQGLEFLIYFQGNSAPDKSGLPSDRFSAERTGGSVSTLTIQRTQQEDSAVYLCASSFGQGAEGTQYFGPGTRLTVL.

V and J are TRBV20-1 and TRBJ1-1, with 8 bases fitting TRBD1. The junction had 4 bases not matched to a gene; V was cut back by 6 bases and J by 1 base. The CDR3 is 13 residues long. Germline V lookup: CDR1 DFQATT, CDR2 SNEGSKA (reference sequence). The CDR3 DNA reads TGCAGTGCCCCCGGGACAGGGAACACTGAAGCTTTCTTT. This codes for CSAPGTGNTEAFF.

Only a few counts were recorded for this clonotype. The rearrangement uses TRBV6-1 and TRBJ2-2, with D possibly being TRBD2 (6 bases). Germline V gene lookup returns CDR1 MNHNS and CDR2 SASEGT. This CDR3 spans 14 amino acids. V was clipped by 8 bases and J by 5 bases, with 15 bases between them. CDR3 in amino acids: CASSRGFRTGELFF. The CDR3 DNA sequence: TGTGCCAGCTCGCGGGGATTTCGGACCGGGGAGCTGTTTTTT.

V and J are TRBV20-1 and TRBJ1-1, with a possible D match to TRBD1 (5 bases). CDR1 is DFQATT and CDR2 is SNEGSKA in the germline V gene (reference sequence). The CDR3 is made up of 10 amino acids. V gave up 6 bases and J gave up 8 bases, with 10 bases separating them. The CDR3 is CSASRGEAFF. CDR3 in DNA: TGCAGTGCCTCTAGGGGAGAAGCTTTCTTT.

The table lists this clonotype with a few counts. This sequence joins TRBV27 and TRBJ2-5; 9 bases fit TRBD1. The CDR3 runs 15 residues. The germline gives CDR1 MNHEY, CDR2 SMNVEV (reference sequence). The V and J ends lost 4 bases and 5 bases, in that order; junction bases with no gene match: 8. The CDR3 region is CASSSLGQGIETQYF. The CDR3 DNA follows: TGTGCCAGCAGTTCCTTAGGACAGGGGATCGAGACCCAGTACTTC.

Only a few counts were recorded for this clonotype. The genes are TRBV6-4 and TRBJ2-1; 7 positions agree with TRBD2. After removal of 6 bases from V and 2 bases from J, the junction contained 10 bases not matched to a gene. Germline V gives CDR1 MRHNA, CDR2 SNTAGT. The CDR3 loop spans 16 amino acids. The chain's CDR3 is CASSAVGGFAYNEQFF. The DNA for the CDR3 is TGTGCCAGCAGCGCCGTGGGGGGGTTCGCCTACAATGAGCAGTTCTTC.